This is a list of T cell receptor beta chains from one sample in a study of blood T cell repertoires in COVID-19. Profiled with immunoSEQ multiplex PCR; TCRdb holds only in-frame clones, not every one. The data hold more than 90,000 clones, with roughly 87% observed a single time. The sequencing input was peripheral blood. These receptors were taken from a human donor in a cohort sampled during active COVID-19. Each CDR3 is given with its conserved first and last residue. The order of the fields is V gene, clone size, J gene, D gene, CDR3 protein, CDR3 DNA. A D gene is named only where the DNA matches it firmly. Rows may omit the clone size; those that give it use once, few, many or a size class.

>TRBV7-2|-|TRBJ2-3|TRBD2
CASSYTSGTDTQYF
TGTGCCAGCAGCTACACTAGCGGCACAGATACGCAGTATTTT
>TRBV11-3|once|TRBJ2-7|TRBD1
CASSPEDRGFDEQYF
TGTGCCAGCAGTCCCGAGGACAGGGGCTTCGACGAGCAGTACTTC
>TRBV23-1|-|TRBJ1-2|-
CASSPREGSYGYTF
TGCGCCAGCAGTCCAAGAGAGGGTAGCTATGGCTACACCTTC
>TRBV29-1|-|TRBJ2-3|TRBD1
CSVRQGGTDTQYF
TGCAGCGTTCGACAGGGCGGCACAGATACGCAGTATTTT
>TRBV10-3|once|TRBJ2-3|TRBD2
CAISDRRGGGGAEFSTDTQYF
TGTGCCATCAGTGACAGACGGGGTGGCGGGGGGGCCGAGTTCAGCACAGATACGCAGTATTTT
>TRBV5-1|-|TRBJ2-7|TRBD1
CASTSTVQGEQYEQYF
TGCGCCAGCACCTCCACAGTTCAGGGGGAACAATACGAGCAGTACTTC
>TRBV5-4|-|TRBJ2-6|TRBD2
CATEPGTTSGANVLTF
TGTGCCACCGAACCCGGGACTACCTCTGGGGCCAACGTCCTGACTTTC
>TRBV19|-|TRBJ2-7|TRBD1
CASNAQGQGYYEQYF
TGTGCCAGTAACGCACAGGGGCAGGGATACTACGAGCAGTACTTC
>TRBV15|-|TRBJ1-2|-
CATSRGRGPKTSNYGYTF
TGTGCCACCAGCCGAGGCAGGGGACCCAAGACTTCTAACTATGGCTACACCTTC
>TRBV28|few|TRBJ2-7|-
CASRSGFDSRSYEQYF
TGTGCCAGCAGATCTGGTTTCGACTCCCGTTCCTACGAGCAGTACTTC
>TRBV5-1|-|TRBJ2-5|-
CASSLGGYQETQYF
TGCGCCAGCAGCTTGGGCGGGTACCAAGAGACCCAGTACTTC
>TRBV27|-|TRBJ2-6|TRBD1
CASRPLGTGSSGANVLTF
TGTGCCAGCAGACCTTTAGGGACAGGGAGCTCTGGGGCCAACGTCCTGACTTTC
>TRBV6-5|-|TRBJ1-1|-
CASRIRVRTEAFF
TGTGCCAGCAGGATCCGGGTCCGAACTGAAGCTTTCTTT
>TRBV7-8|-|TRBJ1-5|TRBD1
CASSLEGTGSNQPQHF
TGTGCCAGCAGCTTAGAAGGGACAGGCAGCAATCAGCCCCAGCATTTT
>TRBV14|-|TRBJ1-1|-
CASSHQTGRAFF
TGTGCCAGCAGCCACCAGACAGGCCGGGCTTTCTTT
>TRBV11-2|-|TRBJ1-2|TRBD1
CASSLDQGARGYTF
TGTGCCAGCAGCTTAGATCAGGGGGCGAGAGGCTACACCTTC
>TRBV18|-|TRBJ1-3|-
CASSPTDSSSGNTIYF
TGTGCCAGCTCACCTACGGACAGCAGCTCTGGAAACACCATATATTTT
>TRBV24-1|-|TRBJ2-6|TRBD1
CATSEGQGAFSGANVLTF
TGTGCCACCAGTGAAGGACAGGGGGCTTTTTCTGGGGCCAACGTCCTGACTTTC
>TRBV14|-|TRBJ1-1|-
CASSNKNTEAFF
TGTGCCAGCAGCAACAAGAACACTGAAGCTTTCTTT
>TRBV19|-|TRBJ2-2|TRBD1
CASSIKRGGLNTGELFF
TGTGCCAGTAGTATTAAACGAGGGGGCCTGAACACCGGGGAGCTGTTTTTT
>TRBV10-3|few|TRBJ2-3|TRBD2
CAISGAGGTDTQYF
TGTGCCATCAGTGGTGCGGGGGGGACGGATACGCAGTATTTT
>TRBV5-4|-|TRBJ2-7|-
CASSLRGRSSEQYF
TGTGCCAGCAGCTTGAGGGGCAGGTCGTCCGAGCAGTACTTC
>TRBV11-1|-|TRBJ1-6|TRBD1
CASSLKGQTNSPLHF
TGTGCCAGCAGCCTAAAGGGACAGACTAATTCACCCCTCCACTTT
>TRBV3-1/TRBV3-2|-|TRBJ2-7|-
CASRRVDGTTYEQYF
TGTGCCAGCAGGAGAGTGGACGGGACAACCTACGAGCAGTACTTC
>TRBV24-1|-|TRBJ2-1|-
CATSDLGGKYNEQFF
TGTGCCACCAGTGATTTGGGAGGGAAGTACAATGAGCAGTTCTTC
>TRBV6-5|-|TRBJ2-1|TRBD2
CASSATPGGPHEQFF
TGTGCCAGCAGCGCCACCCCGGGAGGGCCGCATGAGCAGTTCTTC
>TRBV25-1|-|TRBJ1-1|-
CASIQTGMNTEAFF
TGTGCCAGCATCCAAACGGGGATGAACACTGAAGCTTTCTTT
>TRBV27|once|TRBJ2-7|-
CASSLRLGGYEQYF
TGTGCCAGCAGTTTAAGGCTCGGAGGCTACGAGCAGTACTTC
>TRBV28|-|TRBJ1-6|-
CASSAAGRSSYNSPLHF
TGTGCCAGCAGTGCCGCGGGACGGAGCTCCTATAATTCACCCCTCCACTTT
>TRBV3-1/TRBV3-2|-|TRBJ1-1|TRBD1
CASSQDPLGTGRTEAFF
TGTGCCAGCAGCCAAGATCCACTAGGGACAGGTAGAACTGAAGCTTTCTTT
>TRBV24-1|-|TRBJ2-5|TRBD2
CATSDRRTSQETQYF
TGTGCCACCAGTGACCGGCGGACTAGCCAAGAGACCCAGTACTTC
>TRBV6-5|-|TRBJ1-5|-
CASSYSRPGSNQPQHF
TGTGCCAGCAGTTACTCACGACCAGGGAGCAATCAGCCCCAGCATTTT
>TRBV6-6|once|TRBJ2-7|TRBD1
CASSRQGPEQYF
TGTGCCAGCAGCCGACAGGGTCCCGAGCAGTACTTC
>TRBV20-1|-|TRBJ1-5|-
CSARGAGIQPQHF
TGCAGTGCTCGTGGTGCAGGGATTCAGCCCCAGCATTTT
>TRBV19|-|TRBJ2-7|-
CASSWGGLASHEQYF
TGTGCCAGTTCCTGGGGGGGGCTGGCGTCCCACGAGCAGTACTTC
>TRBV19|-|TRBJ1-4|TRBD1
CASSTQGAANEKLFF
TGTGCCAGTAGTACACAGGGGGCAGCTAATGAAAAACTGTTTTTT
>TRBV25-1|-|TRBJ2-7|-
CASSSTEGVSYEQYF
TGTGCCAGCAGTTCCACCGAGGGAGTGTCCTACGAGCAGTACTTC
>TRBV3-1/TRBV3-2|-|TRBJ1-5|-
CASSQTNTRTQPQHF
TGTGCCAGCAGCCAGACGAATACTAGGACCCAGCCCCAGCATTTT
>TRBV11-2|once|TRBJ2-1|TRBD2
CASSPSSLAGSYNEQFF
TGTGCCAGCAGCCCTAGTTCCCTAGCGGGCTCCTACAATGAGCAGTTCTTC
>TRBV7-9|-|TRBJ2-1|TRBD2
CASSLAGGRNEQFF
TGTGCCAGCAGCTTAGCGGGGGGGAGGAATGAGCAGTTCTTC
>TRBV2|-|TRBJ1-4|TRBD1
CASRSGGSEKLFF
TGTGCCAGCAGGTCAGGGGGGAGCGAAAAACTGTTTTTT
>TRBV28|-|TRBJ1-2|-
CASSFRGAGYTF
TGTGCCAGCAGTTTCCGGGGAGCTGGCTACACCTTC
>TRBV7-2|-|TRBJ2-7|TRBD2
CASSLKAGEILSKYF
TGTGCCAGCAGCCTCAAGGCGGGAGAGATTCTATCGAAGTACTTC
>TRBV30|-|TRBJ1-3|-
CAWSVLMSSGNTIYF
TGTGCCTGGAGTGTACTGATGAGCTCTGGAAACACCATATATTTT
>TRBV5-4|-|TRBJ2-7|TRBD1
CASSLETGASYEQYF
TGTGCCAGCAGCTTGGAGACAGGGGCCTCCTACGAGCAGTACTTC